These 8 T cell receptor beta chains originate from one sample sequenced in a study of immune characteristics of hereditary and idiopathic chronic pancreatitis. The table came from immunoSEQ multiplex PCR; TCRdb's copy has only in-frame clones and leaves some out. Of about 610 clones in the sample, about 71% are singletons; the top ten hold roughly 30%. The sequenced sample was pancreas tissue. These receptors came from a human donor who was a deceased organ donor serving as a healthy control.

This chain uses TRBV2 with TRBJ1-6; TRBD1 matches 10 bases. The CDR3 sequence is 14 residues long. V was clipped by 6 bases and J by 9 bases; unmatched bases: 5. The germline V gene has CDR1 SNHLY and CDR2 FYNNEI. Here the CDR3 DNA reads TGTGCCAGCAGCTCGGGACAGGGGATTTCACCCCTCCACTTT. Translated: CASSSGQGISPLHF.

This clone came up once. The rearrangement links TRBV29-1 to TRBJ2-5; 11 bases align to TRBD1. The V gene end was trimmed by 5 bases and the J gene end by 4 bases; junction bases not matched to a gene: 6. Germline-derived CDR1 and CDR2 are SQVTM and ANQGSEA. This CDR3 has 14 amino acids. CDR3 region: CSVSAGQGGETQYF. The CDR3, as DNA: TGCAGCGTTTCGGCGGGACAGGGGGGAGAGACCCAGTACTTC.

V is TRBV21-1 and J is TRBJ2-2. TRBV21-1 constitutes a pseudogene. This CDR3 contains 13 residues. CDR3: CAIPQGDTGELFF. The CDR3 coding sequence is TGTGCCATCCCGCAGGGAGACACCGGGGAGCTGTTTTTT.

There are a few counts of this clone. The V gene is TRBV5-1, the J gene TRBJ2-3; D gene ambiguous. CDR1 and CDR2 from the germline V gene are SGHRS and YFSETQ. The CDR3 contains 12 residues. Deletions cut 0 bases from V and 2 bases from J, with 1 base between. The CDR3 nucleotides read TGCGCCAGCAGCTTGGACACAGATACGCAGTATTTT. Translating gives CASSLDTDTQYF.

The chain joins TRBV6-5 to TRBJ2-7; a weak D match, TRBD2 (6 bases). V lost 2 bases, J lost 5 bases, and 16 bases lay in between. The germline V gene encodes CDR1 MNHEY and CDR2 SVGAGI. The CDR3 totals 15 residues. This CDR3 reads CASSYGQGGHNEQYF. CDR3 coding DNA: TGTGCCAGCAGTTACGGGCAGGGAGGACATAACGAGCAGTACTTC.

The chain uses TRBV6-5 and TRBJ2-7; D remains ambiguous. The CDR3 runs 13 residues. The ends were cut back, 8 bases at V and 2 bases at J, with 13 bases in the middle. CDR1 MNHEY and CDR2 SVGAGI come from the germline V gene. The CDR3 here is CASLYGPAYEQYF. In DNA form, the CDR3 reads TGTGCCAGCTTGTACGGCCCCGCCTACGAGCAGTACTTC.

The CDR3 protein is CASSQDGRPGELFF. Here the CDR3 DNA reads TGCGCCAGCAGCCAAGATGGTAGACCCGGGGAGCTGTTTTTT. This chain uses TRBV4-3 with TRBJ2-2; D unclear. V shed 0 bases and J shed 6 bases, with 8 bases lying between them. Germline CDR1 is LGHNA and CDR2 is YSLEER. The CDR3 length is 14 residues.

This chain connects TRBV9 to TRBJ2-7; D gene ambiguous. CDR3 length: 15 residues. V lost 4 bases and J 0 bases, leaving 14 bases between the germline ends. Germline V lookup: CDR1 SGDLS, CDR2 YYNGEE. CDR3 in amino acids: CASSLNPGFSYEQYF. The DNA of the CDR3 is TGTGCCAGCAGCCTAAATCCTGGCTTCTCCTACGAGCAGTACTTC.